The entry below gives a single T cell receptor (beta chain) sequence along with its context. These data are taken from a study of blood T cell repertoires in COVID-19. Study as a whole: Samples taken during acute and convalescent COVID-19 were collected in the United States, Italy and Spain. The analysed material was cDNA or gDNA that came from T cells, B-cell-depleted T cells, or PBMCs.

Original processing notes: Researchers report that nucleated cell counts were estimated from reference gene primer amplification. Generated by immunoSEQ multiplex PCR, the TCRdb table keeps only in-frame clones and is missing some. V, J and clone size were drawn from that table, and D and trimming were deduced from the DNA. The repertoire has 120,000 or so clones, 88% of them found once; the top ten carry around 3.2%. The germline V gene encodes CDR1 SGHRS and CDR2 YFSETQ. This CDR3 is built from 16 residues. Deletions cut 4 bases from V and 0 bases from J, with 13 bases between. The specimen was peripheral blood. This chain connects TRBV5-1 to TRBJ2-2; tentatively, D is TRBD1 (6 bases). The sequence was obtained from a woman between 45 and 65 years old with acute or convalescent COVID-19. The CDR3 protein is CASSLKTGANTGELFF. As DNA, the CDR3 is TGCGCCAGCAGCCTAAAGACAGGAGCGAACACCGGGGAGCTGTTTTTT.